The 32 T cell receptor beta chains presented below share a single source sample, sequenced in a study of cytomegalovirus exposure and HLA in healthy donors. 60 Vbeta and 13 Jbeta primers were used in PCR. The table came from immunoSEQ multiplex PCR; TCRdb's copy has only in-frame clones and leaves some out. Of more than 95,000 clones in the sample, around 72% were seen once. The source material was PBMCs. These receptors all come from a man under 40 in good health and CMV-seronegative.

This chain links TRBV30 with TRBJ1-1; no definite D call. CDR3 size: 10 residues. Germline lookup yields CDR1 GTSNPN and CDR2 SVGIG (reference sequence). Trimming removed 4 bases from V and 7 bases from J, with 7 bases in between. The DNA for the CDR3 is TGTGCCTGGATGCGGATTGAAGCTTTCTTT. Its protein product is CAWMRIEAFF.

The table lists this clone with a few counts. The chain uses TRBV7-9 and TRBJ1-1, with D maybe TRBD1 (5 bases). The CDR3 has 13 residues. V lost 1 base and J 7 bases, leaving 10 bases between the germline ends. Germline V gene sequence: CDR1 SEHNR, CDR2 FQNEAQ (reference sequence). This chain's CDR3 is CASSLVGAVEAFF. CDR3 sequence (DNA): TGTGCCAGCAGCTTAGTAGGGGCAGTTGAAGCTTTCTTT.

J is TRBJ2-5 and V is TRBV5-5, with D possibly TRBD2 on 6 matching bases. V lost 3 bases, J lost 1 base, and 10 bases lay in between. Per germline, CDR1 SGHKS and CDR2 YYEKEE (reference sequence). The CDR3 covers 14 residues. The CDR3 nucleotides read TGTGCCAGCAGCTCGCTGCGGGGCCAAGAGACCCAGTACTTC. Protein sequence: CASSSLRGQETQYF.

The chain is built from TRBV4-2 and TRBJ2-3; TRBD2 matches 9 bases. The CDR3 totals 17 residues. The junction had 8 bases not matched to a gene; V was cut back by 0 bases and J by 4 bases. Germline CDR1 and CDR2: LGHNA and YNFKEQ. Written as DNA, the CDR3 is TGTGCCAGCAGCCAAGATGTGGCGGGGGGGCCCTCAGATACGCAGTATTTT. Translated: CASSQDVAGGPSDTQYF.

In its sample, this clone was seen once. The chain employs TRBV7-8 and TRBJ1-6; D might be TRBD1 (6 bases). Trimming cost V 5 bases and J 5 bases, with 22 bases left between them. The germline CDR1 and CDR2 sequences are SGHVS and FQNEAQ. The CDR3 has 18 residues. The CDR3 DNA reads TGTGCCAGCAGCCCTCAGGGGTTCCGCGGGCGGAATAATTCACCCCTCCACTTT. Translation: CASSPQGFRGRNNSPLHF.

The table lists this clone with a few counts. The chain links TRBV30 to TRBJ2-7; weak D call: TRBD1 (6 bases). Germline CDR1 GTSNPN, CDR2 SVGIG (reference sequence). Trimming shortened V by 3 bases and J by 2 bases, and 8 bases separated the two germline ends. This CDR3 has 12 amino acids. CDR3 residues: CAWRSGAYEQYF. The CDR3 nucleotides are TGTGCCTGGAGATCAGGGGCCTACGAGCAGTACTTC.

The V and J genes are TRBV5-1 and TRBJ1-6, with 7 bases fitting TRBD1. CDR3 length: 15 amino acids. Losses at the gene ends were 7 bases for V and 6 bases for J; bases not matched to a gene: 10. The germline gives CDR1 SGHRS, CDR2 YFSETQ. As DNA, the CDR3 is TGCGCCAGCGCCCCCAGCCGGGACAGTAATTCACCCCTCCACTTT. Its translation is CASAPSRDSNSPLHF.

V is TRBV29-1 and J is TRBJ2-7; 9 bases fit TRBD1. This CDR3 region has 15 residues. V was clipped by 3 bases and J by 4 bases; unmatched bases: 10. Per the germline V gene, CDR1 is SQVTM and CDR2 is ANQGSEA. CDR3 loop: CSVDLDRGEGYEQYF. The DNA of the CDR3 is TGCAGCGTTGACCTGGACAGGGGTGAGGGGTACGAGCAGTACTTC.

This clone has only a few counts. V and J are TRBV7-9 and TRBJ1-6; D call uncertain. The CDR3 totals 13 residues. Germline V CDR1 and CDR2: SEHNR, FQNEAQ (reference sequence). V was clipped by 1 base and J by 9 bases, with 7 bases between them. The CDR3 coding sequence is TGTGCCAGCAGCTTAGAACCAGGTTCACCCCTCCACTTT. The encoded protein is CASSLEPGSPLHF.

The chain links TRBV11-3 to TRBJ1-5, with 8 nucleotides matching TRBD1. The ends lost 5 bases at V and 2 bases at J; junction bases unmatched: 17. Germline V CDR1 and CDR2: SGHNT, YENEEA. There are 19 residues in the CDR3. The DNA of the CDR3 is TGTGCCAGCAGCCTCGTACCCATCCGGGACAGGTGTTGCAATCAGCCCCAGCATTTT. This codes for CASSLVPIRDRCCNQPQHF.

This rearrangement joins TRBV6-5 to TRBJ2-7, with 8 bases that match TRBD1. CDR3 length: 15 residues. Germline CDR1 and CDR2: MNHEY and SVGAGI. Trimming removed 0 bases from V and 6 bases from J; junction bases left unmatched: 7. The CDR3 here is CASSYSWTGLREQYF. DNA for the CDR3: TGTGCCAGCAGTTACTCGTGGACAGGGTTGCGCGAGCAGTACTTC.

The CDR3 is CASSLAGGLDEQYF. The CDR3 region has the DNA TGTGCCAGCAGCTTGGCAGGGGGCCTAGACGAGCAGTACTTC. The gene calls are TRBV5-4 and TRBJ2-7, with 8 bases lining up with TRBD1. Losses at the gene ends were 0 bases for V and 5 bases for J; bases not matched to a gene: 4. CDR1 and CDR2 (germline): SGHNT, YYREEE (reference sequence). The CDR3 runs to 14 residues.

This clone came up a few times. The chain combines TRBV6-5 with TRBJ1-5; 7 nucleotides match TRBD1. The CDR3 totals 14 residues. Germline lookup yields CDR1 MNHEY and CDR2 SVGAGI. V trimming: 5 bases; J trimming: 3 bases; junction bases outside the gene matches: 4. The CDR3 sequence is CASSPGQINQPQHF. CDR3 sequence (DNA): TGTGCCAGCAGTCCGGGACAGATCAATCAGCCCCAGCATTTT.

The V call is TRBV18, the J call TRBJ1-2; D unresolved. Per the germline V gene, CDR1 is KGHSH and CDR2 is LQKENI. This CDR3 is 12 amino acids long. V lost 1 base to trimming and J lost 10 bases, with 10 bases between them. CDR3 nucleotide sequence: TGTGCCAGCTCACCACGGGCCGGCTCCTACACCTTC. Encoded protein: CASSPRAGSYTF.

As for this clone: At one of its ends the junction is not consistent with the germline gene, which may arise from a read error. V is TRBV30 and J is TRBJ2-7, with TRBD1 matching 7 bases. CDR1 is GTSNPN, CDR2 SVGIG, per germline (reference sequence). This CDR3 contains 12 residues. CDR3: CAWSTTGSGAHF. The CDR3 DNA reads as TGTGCCTGGAGTACGACAGGGTCCGGTGCGCACTTC. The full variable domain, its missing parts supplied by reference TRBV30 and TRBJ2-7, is SQTIHQWPATLVQPVGSPLSLECTVEGTSNPNLYWYRQAAGRGLQLLFYSVGIGQISSEVPQNLSASRPQDRQFILSSKKLLLSDSGFYLCAWSTTGSGAHFGPGTRLTVT.

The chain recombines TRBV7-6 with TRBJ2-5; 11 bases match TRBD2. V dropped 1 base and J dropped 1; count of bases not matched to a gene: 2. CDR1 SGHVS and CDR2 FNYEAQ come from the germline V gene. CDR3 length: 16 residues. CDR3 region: CASSLEGLAGQETQYF. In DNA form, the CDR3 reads TGTGCCAGCAGCTTAGAAGGACTAGCGGGCCAAGAGACCCAGTACTTC.

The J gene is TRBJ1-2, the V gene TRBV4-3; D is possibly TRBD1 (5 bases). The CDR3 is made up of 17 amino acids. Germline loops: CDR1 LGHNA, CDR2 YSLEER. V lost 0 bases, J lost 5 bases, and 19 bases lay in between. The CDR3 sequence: CASSQEGEGLTLYGYTF. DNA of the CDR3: TGCGCCAGCAGCCAAGAGGGGGAGGGGCTGACCCTTTATGGCTACACCTTC.

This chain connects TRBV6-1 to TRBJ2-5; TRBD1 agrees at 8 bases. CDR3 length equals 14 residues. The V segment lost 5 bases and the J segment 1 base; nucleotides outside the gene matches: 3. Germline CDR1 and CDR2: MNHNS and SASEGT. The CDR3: CASSRDRRQETQYF. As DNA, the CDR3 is TGTGCCAGCAGTAGGGACAGGCGCCAAGAGACCCAGTACTTC.

The CDR3, as DNA: TGTGCCAGCAGCCACGGTTTCGGGGATACGCAGTATTTT. It encodes CASSHGFGDTQYF. V usage is TRBV7-3 and J usage is TRBJ2-3, with D unresolved. V was pared by 5 bases and J by 6 bases, with 12 bases between. Germline V gives CDR1 SGHTA, CDR2 FQGTGA. The CDR3 is 13 residues long.

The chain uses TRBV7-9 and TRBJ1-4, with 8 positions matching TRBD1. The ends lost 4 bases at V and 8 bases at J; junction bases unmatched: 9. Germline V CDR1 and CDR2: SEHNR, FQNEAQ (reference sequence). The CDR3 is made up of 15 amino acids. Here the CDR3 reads CASSYGQGESEKLFF. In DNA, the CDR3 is TGTGCCAGCAGCTACGGACAGGGTGAAAGCGAAAAACTGTTTTTT.

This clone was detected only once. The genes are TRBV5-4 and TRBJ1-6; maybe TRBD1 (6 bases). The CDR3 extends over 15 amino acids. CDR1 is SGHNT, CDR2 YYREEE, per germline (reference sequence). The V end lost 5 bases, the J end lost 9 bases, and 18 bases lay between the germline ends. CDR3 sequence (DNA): TGTGCCAGCAGATCCGGCCCAGGGGAGGGTTCACCCCTCCACTTT. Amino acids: CASRSGPGEGSPLHF.

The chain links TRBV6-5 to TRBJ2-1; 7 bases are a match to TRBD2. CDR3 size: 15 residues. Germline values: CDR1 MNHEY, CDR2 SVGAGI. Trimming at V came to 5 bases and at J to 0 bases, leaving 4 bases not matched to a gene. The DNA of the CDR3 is TGTGCCAGCAGTACCACTAGCGCCTCCTACAATGAGCAGTTCTTC. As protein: CASSTTSASYNEQFF.

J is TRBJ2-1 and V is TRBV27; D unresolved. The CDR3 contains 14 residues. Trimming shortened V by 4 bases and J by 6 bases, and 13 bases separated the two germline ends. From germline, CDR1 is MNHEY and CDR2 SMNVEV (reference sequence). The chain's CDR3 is CASSYTTAGNEQFF. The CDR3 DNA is TGTGCCAGCAGTTATACAACCGCAGGCAATGAGCAGTTCTTC.

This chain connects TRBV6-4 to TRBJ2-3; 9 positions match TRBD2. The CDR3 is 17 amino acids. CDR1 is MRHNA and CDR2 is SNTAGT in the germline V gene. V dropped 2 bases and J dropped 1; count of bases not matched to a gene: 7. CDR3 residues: CASSDRSSGAGTDTQYF. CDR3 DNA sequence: TGTGCCAGCAGTGACCGGTCTAGCGGGGCTGGCACAGATACGCAGTATTTT.

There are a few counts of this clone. The CDR3 loop reads CASSQLLQGARGNTIYF. The CDR3 DNA sequence: TGTGCCAGCAGCCAGCTCCTTCAGGGGGCGAGGGGAAACACCATATATTTT. The chain combines TRBV4-2 with TRBJ1-3, with TRBD1 matching over 8 bases. CDR3 size: 17 residues. After removal of 3 bases from V and 4 bases from J, the junction contained 11 bases not matched to a gene. Germline values: CDR1 LGHNA, CDR2 YNFKEQ.

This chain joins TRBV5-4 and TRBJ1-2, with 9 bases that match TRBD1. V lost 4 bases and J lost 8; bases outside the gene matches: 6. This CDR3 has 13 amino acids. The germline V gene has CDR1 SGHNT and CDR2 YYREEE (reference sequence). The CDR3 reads CASSTTGGWGYTF. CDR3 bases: TGTGCCAGCAGCACAACAGGGGGCTGGGGCTACACCTTC.

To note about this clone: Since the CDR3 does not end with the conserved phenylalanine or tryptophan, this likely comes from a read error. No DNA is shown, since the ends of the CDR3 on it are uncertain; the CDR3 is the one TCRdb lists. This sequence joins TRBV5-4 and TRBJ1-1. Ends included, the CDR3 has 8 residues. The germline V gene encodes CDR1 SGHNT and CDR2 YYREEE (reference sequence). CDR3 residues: CASSSRER.

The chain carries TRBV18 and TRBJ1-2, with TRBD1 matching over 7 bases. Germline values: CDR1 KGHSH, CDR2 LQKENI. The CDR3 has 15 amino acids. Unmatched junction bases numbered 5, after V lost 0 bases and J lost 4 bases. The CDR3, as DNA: TGTGCCAGCTCACCACCGAAGGGGGCCGGCTATGGCTACACCTTC. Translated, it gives CASSPPKGAGYGYTF.

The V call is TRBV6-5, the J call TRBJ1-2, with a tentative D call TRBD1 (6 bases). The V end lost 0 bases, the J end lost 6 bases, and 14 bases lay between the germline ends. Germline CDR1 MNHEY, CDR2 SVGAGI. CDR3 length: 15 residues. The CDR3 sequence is CASSYSPGQIDGYTF. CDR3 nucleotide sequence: TGTGCCAGCAGTTACTCGCCGGGACAAATAGATGGCTACACCTTC.

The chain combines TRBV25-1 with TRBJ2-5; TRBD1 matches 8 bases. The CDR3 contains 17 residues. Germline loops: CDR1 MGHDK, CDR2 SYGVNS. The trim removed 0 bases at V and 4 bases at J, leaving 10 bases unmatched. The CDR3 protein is CASSEYGQGAVRETQYF. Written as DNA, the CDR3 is TGTGCCAGCAGTGAATACGGGCAGGGGGCAGTTAGAGAGACCCAGTACTTC. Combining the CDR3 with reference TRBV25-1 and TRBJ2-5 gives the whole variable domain EADIYQTPRYLVIGTGKKITLECSQTMGHDKMYWYQQDPGMELHLIHYSYGVNSTEKGDLSSESTVSRIRTEHFPLTLESARPSHTSQYLCASSEYGQGAVRETQYFGPGTRLLVL.

The CDR3 protein is CASYSGTGEEQYF. The CDR3 DNA is TGTGCCAGCTACTCCGGGACAGGGGAAGAGCAGTACTTC. J is TRBJ2-7 and V is TRBV18; the match to TRBD1 covers 10 bases. Looked up from germline, CDR1 is KGHSH and CDR2 is LQKENI. This CDR3 has 13 residues. The trim removed 7 bases at V and 7 bases at J, leaving 7 bases unmatched.

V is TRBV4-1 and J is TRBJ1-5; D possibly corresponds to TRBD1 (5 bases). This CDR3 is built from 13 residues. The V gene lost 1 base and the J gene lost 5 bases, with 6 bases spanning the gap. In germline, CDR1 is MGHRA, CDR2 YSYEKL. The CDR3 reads CASSQVRDQPQHF. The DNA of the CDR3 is TGCGCCAGCAGCCAAGTCAGGGATCAGCCCCAGCATTTT.